The rows below give T cell receptor beta chains drawn from one sample of a study of blood T cells in healthy people across ages. Using its own MiXCR run on the 5' RACE reads, TCRdb lists one record per CDR3 protein. The sample carries around 800,000 distinct CDR3 sequences, roughly 44% recorded once. The sample comprised blood. The receptor source for this set is a man between 60 and 75 years old in good health. Both conserved end residues are part of each CDR3. The D gene is left open where the match is weak. For some rows the clone size is stated as once, few or many, or as a class when expanded; others skip it.

clone_size: .
d_call: TRBD2
j_call: TRBJ2-1
v_call: TRBV3-1
cdr3_nt: TGTGCCAGCAGCCCCCTAGGAGCGGGGGAGGATGAGCAGTTCTTC
cdr3_aa: CASSPLGAGEDEQFF

clone_size: .
d_call: TRBD1
j_call: TRBJ2-7
v_call: TRBV2
cdr3_nt: TGTGCCAGCAGTGAAGCGGACGACAGGGAAGAATGCGAGCAGTACTTC
cdr3_aa: CASSEADDREECEQYF

clone_size: .
d_call: TRBD2
j_call: TRBJ2-1
v_call: TRBV4-3
cdr3_nt: TGCGCCAGCAGCCAGACGACTAGCGGGTCATACAATGAGCAGTTCTTC
cdr3_aa: CASSQTTSGSYNEQFF

clone_size: once
d_call: TRBD2
j_call: TRBJ2-3
v_call: TRBV12-3/TRBV12-4
cdr3_nt: TGTGCCAGCATCATTCAGGGCAGAGTGGGGGGGGATACGCAGTATTTT
cdr3_aa: CASIIQGRVGGDTQYF

clone_size: .
d_call: TRBD2
j_call: TRBJ2-1
v_call: TRBV7-2
cdr3_nt: TGTGCCAGCAGCTTAGTGACTAGCGGGGGAACTTCATCCTACAATGAGCAGTTCTTC
cdr3_aa: CASSLVTSGGTSSYNEQFF

clone_size: few
d_call: TRBD1
j_call: TRBJ2-1
v_call: TRBV7-9
cdr3_nt: TGTGCCAGCAGCATTCCCGGGACAGGGAGTTATGAGCAGTTCTTC
cdr3_aa: CASSIPGTGSYEQFF

clone_size: .
d_call: .
j_call: TRBJ2-5
v_call: TRBV29-1
cdr3_nt: TGCAGCGCGGACAAGAGGGGCCTCAATGAGCAGTACTTC
cdr3_aa: CSADKRGLNEQYF

clone_size: .
d_call: .
j_call: TRBJ1-5
v_call: TRBV28
cdr3_nt: TGTGCCAGCAGTGACGGGTTGGAGCAGCCCCAGCATTTT
cdr3_aa: CASSDGLEQPQHF

clone_size: few
d_call: TRBD1
j_call: TRBJ2-7
v_call: TRBV29-1
cdr3_nt: TGCAGCGCAAAGCCCCGGGACAGGGTAAACGAGCAGTACTTC
cdr3_aa: CSAKPRDRVNEQYF

clone_size: .
d_call: TRBD2
j_call: TRBJ2-5
v_call: TRBV4-3
cdr3_nt: TGCGCCAGCAGCCAAGATAGTGAGACTAGCGGTTTAGAGACCCAGTACTTC
cdr3_aa: CASSQDSETSGLETQYF

clone_size: .
d_call: .
j_call: TRBJ1-6
v_call: TRBV27
cdr3_nt: TGTGCCAGTAGCGAGTTTGCCGGGCGCAATTCACCCCTCCACTTT
cdr3_aa: CASSEFAGRNSPLHF

clone_size: .
d_call: .
j_call: TRBJ2-7
v_call: TRBV14
cdr3_nt: TGTGCCAGCAGCCAAGTTGGGGACTACGAGCAGTACTTC
cdr3_aa: CASSQVGDYEQYF

clone_size: .
d_call: .
j_call: TRBJ2-7
v_call: TRBV7-9
cdr3_nt: TGTGCCAGCAGCTTCGCAGGGATCCACGAGCAGTACTTC
cdr3_aa: CASSFAGIHEQYF

clone_size: many
d_call: TRBD2
j_call: TRBJ2-7
v_call: TRBV7-2
cdr3_nt: TGTGCCAGCAATCCGGGGGGAAACTACGAGCAGTACTTC
cdr3_aa: CASNPGGNYEQYF

clone_size: few
d_call: .
j_call: TRBJ2-7
v_call: TRBV7-2
cdr3_nt: TGTGCCAGCAGCTACTCCTTCTCCTACGAGCAGTACTTC
cdr3_aa: CASSYSFSYEQYF

clone_size: .
d_call: .
j_call: TRBJ2-7
v_call: TRBV5-6
cdr3_nt: TGTGCCAGCAGCTTGGGGTGGGACGATCAGTACTTC
cdr3_aa: CASSLGWDDQYF

clone_size: .
d_call: TRBD2
j_call: TRBJ2-3
v_call: TRBV7-3
cdr3_nt: TGTGCCAGCAGCCCCCAGGCGCGGGGGGCGGGAGATACGCAGTATTTT
cdr3_aa: CASSPQARGAGDTQYF

clone_size: .
d_call: .
j_call: TRBJ1-1
v_call: TRBV30
cdr3_nt: TGTGCCTGGAGTGTATCCGTTAACACTGAAGCTTTCTTT
cdr3_aa: CAWSVSVNTEAFF

clone_size: few
d_call: TRBD1
j_call: TRBJ1-6
v_call: TRBV14
cdr3_nt: TGTGCCAGCAGCCAAACAGGGGAATTCAATTCGCCCCCCCACTTT
cdr3_aa: CASSQTGEFNSPPHF

clone_size: .
d_call: .
j_call: TRBJ2-7
v_call: TRBV5-1
cdr3_nt: TGCGCCAGCAGCTTGGCTTCCTCAGGAACCTACGAGCAGTACTTC
cdr3_aa: CASSLASSGTYEQYF

clone_size: .
d_call: TRBD1
j_call: TRBJ2-7
v_call: TRBV3-1
cdr3_nt: TGTGCCAGCAGCCAACCTCGGGACAGAACCTACGAGCAGTACTTC
cdr3_aa: CASSQPRDRTYEQYF

clone_size: few
d_call: .
j_call: TRBJ2-4
v_call: TRBV7-9
cdr3_nt: TGTGCCAGCAGCTTAGGGAAGCGGTCGCTAGCCAAAAACATTCAGTACTTC
cdr3_aa: CASSLGKRSLAKNIQYF

clone_size: .
d_call: .
j_call: TRBJ2-4
v_call: TRBV15
cdr3_nt: TGTGCCACCAGCAGAGCCCTCCGCGGGGCCAAAAACATTCAGTACTTC
cdr3_aa: CATSRALRGAKNIQYF

clone_size: few
d_call: TRBD1
j_call: TRBJ2-5
v_call: TRBV6-4
cdr3_nt: TGTGCCAGCAGGAGAGGACAGGGCACTGGGACCCAGTACTTC
cdr3_aa: CASRRGQGTGTQYF

clone_size: .
d_call: .
j_call: TRBJ2-5
v_call: TRBV7-2
cdr3_nt: TGTGCCAGCAGCTTTGGACAGAGATACAATGAGCAGTACTTC
cdr3_aa: CASSFGQRYNEQYF

clone_size: .
d_call: .
j_call: TRBJ2-7
v_call: TRBV7-2
cdr3_nt: TGTGCCAGCAGCTTAGTCTTGGAGGGGCGAACCGACTACGAGCAGTACTTC
cdr3_aa: CASSLVLEGRTDYEQYF

clone_size: .
d_call: TRBD2
j_call: TRBJ2-1
v_call: TRBV20-1
cdr3_nt: TGCAGTGCTGGGACTAGCGGGGGGAGGTTTGAGCAGTTCTTC
cdr3_aa: CSAGTSGGRFEQFF

clone_size: .
d_call: TRBD1
j_call: TRBJ1-2
v_call: TRBV3-1
cdr3_nt: TGTGCCAGCAGCCAAGAGCGACAGGGGGTCAATGGCTACACCTTC
cdr3_aa: CASSQERQGVNGYTF

clone_size: .
d_call: .
j_call: TRBJ2-7
v_call: TRBV5-1
cdr3_nt: TGCGCCAGCAGCTTGGCCCCGGGGAGCGCCTACGAGCAGTACTTC
cdr3_aa: CASSLAPGSAYEQYF

clone_size: .
d_call: .
j_call: TRBJ2-7
v_call: TRBV20-1
cdr3_nt: TGCAGTGGCGGACAGAGAAGCTCCGACGAGCAGTACTTC
cdr3_aa: CSGGQRSSDEQYF

clone_size: few
d_call: .
j_call: TRBJ2-3
v_call: TRBV12-3/TRBV12-4
cdr3_nt: TGTGCCAGCAGTTCCAAAAACAGGGCCCTTCATGCAAGTACGCAGTATTTT
cdr3_aa: CASSSKNRALHASTQYF

clone_size: .
d_call: TRBD1
j_call: TRBJ2-7
v_call: TRBV12-3/TRBV12-4
cdr3_nt: TGTGCCAGCAGTGGGAACCGGGACAGAAATTTCTACGAGCAGTACTTC
cdr3_aa: CASSGNRDRNFYEQYF

clone_size: .
d_call: TRBD2
j_call: TRBJ2-1
v_call: TRBV4-3
cdr3_nt: TGCGCCAGCAGCCAAGATGATATTAGCGGGGGGAATGAGCAGTTCTTC
cdr3_aa: CASSQDDISGGNEQFF

clone_size: .
d_call: .
j_call: TRBJ2-5
v_call: TRBV9
cdr3_nt: TGTGCCAGCGGGACCCAAGAGACCCAGTACTTC
cdr3_aa: CASGTQETQYF

clone_size: few
d_call: .
j_call: TRBJ1-2
v_call: TRBV3-1
cdr3_nt: TGTGCCAGCAGCCCCACACGGGAGCGAGGTAGCTATGGCTACACCTTC
cdr3_aa: CASSPTRERGSYGYTF

clone_size: .
d_call: TRBD1
j_call: TRBJ2-4
v_call: TRBV7-2
cdr3_nt: TGTGCCAGCAGCTTAGTGCCCCCCGTAACAGGGGGCGCCTCCAAAAACATTCAGTACTTC
cdr3_aa: CASSLVPPVTGGASKNIQYF

clone_size: many
d_call: .
j_call: TRBJ2-7
v_call: TRBV28
cdr3_nt: TGTGCCAGCAGTTTTTCTTTAGTGGGTCTTTCCTACGAGCAGTACTTC
cdr3_aa: CASSFSLVGLSYEQYF

clone_size: .
d_call: TRBD2
j_call: TRBJ2-1
v_call: TRBV20-1
cdr3_nt: TGCGGTGCCCCCGGGACTAGCGGGACCCGCTACAATGAGCAGTTCTTC
cdr3_aa: CGAPGTSGTRYNEQFF

clone_size: few
d_call: TRBD1
j_call: TRBJ1-2
v_call: TRBV6-6
cdr3_nt: TGTGCCACGGGGGCAGGGGGTTACGCCAACTATGGCTACACCTTC
cdr3_aa: CATGAGGYANYGYTF

clone_size: .
d_call: .
j_call: TRBJ1-1
v_call: TRBV7-2
cdr3_nt: TGTGCCAGCAGCCAACAGCCCATGAACACTGAAGCTTTCTTT
cdr3_aa: CASSQQPMNTEAFF

clone_size: .
d_call: .
j_call: TRBJ1-2
v_call: TRBV12-3/TRBV12-4
cdr3_nt: TGTGCCAGCAGTTCAGGGATGTTTGGCTACACCTTC
cdr3_aa: CASSSGMFGYTF

clone_size: many
d_call: .
j_call: TRBJ2-5
v_call: TRBV2
cdr3_nt: TGTGCCAGTTACAGGCGCCAGGAGACCCAGTACTTC
cdr3_aa: CASYRRQETQYF

clone_size: few
d_call: TRBD2
j_call: TRBJ2-7
v_call: TRBV11-2
cdr3_nt: TGTGCCAGCAGCTTAGGGCAGCTGGGACTAGCGGGGACCCTCTACGAGCAGTACTTC
cdr3_aa: CASSLGQLGLAGTLYEQYF

clone_size: .
d_call: .
j_call: TRBJ1-6
v_call: TRBV5-5
cdr3_nt: TGTGCCAGCAGCGGTACAGAGCTGGTGGGTTCACCCCTCCACTTT
cdr3_aa: CASSGTELVGSPLHF

clone_size: few
d_call: .
j_call: TRBJ2-4
v_call: TRBV4-3
cdr3_nt: TGCGCCAGCAGCCAAGGGACCTCCGGGGGCGTTGGAAACATTCAGTACTTC
cdr3_aa: CASSQGTSGGVGNIQYF